This T cell receptor (beta chain) was identified during a study of T cells in Graves' hyperthyroidism and ophthalmopathy. There were TCR beta CDR3 regions amplified from RNA transcripts. RT-PCR in the first round (using the HTBI primer set) targeted the TCR CDR3. Each CDR3 protein is one row after TCRdb ran MiXCR on the multiplex PCR reads. The repertoire holds approximately 700,000 distinct CDR3 sequences, with 45% as singletons. This CDR3 has 14 residues. Trimming cost V 1 base and J 6 bases; bases outside gene matches: 5. This clonotype was detected ten times or more. This chain connects TRBV12-3 or TRBV12-4 to TRBJ1-2; 7 bases match TRBD1. This TCR derives from an adult man with Graves' disease, either hyperthyroidism or ophthalmopathy (not recorded which). The sample comprised peripheral blood or thyroid tissue (not recorded which). The CDR3 region has the DNA TGTGCCAGCAGTTTAGGTTTTGGGACAGATGGCTACACCTTC. Protein product: CASSLGFGTDGYTF.